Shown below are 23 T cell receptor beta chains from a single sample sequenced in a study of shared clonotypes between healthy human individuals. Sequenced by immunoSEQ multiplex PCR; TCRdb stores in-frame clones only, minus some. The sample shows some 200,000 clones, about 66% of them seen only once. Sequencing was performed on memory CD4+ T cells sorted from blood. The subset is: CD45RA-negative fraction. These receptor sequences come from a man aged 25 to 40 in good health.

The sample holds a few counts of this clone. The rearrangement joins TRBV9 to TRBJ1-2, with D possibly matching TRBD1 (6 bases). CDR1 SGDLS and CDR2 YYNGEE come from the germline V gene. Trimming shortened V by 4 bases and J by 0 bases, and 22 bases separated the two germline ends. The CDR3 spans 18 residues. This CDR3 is CASSPYGRGASTNYGYTF. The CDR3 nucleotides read TGTGCCAGCAGCCCTTATGGGCGGGGGGCGAGCACTAACTATGGCTACACCTTC.

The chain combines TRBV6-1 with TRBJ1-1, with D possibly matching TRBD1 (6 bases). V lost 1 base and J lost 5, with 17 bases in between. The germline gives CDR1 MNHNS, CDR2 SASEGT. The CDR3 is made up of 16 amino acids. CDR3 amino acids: CASSEVGGLRRTEAFF. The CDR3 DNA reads TGTGCCAGCAGTGAAGTCGGGGGGCTCCGTCGGACTGAAGCTTTCTTT.

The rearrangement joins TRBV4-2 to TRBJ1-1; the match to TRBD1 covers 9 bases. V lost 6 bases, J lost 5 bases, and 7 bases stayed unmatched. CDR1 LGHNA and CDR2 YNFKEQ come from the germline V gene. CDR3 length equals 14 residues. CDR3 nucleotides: TGTGCCAGCAGTAAGACAGGGGGGAGTACTGAAGCTTTCTTT. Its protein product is CASSKTGGSTEAFF.

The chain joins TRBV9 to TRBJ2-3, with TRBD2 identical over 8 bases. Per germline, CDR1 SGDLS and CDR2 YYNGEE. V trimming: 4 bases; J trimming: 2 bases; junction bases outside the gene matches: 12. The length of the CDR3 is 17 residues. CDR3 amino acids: CASSPKLREGNTDTQYF. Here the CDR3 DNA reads TGTGCCAGCAGCCCCAAGTTACGGGAGGGGAACACAGATACGCAGTATTTT.

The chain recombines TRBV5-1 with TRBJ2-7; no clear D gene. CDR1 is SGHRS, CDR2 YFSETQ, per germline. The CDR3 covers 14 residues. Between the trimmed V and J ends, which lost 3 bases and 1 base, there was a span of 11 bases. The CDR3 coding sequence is TGCGCCAGCAGCTACGACGGAACATCCTACGAGCAGTACTTC. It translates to CASSYDGTSYEQYF.

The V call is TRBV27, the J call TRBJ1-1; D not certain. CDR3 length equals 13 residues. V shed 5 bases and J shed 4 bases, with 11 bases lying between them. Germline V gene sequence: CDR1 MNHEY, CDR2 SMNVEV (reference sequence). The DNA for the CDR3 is TGTGCCAGCAGTACCGTACGCGGCACTGAAGCTTTCTTT. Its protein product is CASSTVRGTEAFF.

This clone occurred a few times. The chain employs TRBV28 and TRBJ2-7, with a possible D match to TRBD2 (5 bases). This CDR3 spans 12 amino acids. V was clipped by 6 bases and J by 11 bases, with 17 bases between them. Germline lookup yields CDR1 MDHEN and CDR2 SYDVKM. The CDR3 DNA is TGTGCCAGCAGGCACCCGGCCGGGGTGGAGTACTTC. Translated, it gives CASRHPAGVEYF.

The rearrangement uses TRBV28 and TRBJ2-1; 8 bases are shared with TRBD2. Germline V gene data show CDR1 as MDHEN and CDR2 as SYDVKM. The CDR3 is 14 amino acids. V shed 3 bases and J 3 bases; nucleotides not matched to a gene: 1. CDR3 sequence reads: CASSFGRGYNEQFF. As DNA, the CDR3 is TGTGCCAGCAGTTTCGGGAGGGGCTACAATGAGCAGTTCTTC.

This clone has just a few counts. CDR3 amino acids: CASSVGNEQFF. The CDR3 DNA sequence: TGTGCCAGCAGTGTGGGCAATGAGCAGTTCTTC. The chain uses TRBV2 and TRBJ2-1; no definite D call. V was trimmed by 4 bases and J by 6 bases, leaving 4 bases between them. The CDR3 is 11 residues long. Germline CDR1 reads SNHLY; CDR2 reads FYNNEI. The full variable domain, with the rest looked up from reference TRBV2 and TRBJ2-1, is EPEVTQTPSHQVTQMGQEVILRCVPISNHLYFYWYRQILGQKVEFLVSFYNNEISEKSEIFDDQFSVERPDGSNFTLKIRSTKLEDSAMYFCASSVGNEQFFGPGTRLTVL.

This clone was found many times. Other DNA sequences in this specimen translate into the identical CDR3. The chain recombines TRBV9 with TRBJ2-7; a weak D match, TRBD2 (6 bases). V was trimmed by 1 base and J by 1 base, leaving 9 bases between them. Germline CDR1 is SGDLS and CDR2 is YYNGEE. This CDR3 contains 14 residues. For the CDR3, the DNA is TGTGCCAGCAGCGTAACCGGGAGTTCCTACGAGCAGTACTTC. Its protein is CASSVTGSSYEQYF.

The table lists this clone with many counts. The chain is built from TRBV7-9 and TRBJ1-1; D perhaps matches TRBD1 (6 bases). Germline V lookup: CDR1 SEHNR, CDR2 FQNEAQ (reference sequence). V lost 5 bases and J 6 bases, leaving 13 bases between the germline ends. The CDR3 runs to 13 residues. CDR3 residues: CASSIQSGAEAFF. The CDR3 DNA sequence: TGTGCCAGCAGCATCCAATCAGGGGCTGAAGCTTTCTTT. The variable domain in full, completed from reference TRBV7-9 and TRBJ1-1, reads DTGVSQNPRHKITKRGQNVTFRCDPISEHNRLYWYRQTLGQGPEFLTYFQNEAQLEKSRLLSDRFSAERPKGSFSTLEIQRTEQGDSAMYLCASSIQSGAEAFFGQGTRLTVV.

CDR3 in amino acids: CASSLMSPSGAYNEQFF. DNA of the CDR3: TGTGCCAGCAGCTTAATGTCTCCTAGCGGGGCTTACAATGAGCAGTTCTTC. The chain combines TRBV7-2 with TRBJ2-1; 9 bases match TRBD2. V was clipped by 2 bases and J by 4 bases; unmatched bases: 9. The CDR3 has 17 residues. Germline V gives CDR1 SGHTA, CDR2 FQGNSA.

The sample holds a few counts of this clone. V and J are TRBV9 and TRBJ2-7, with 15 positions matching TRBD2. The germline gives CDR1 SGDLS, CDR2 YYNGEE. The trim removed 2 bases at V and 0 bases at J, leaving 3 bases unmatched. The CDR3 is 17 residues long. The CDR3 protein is CASSVGLAGGSSYEQYF. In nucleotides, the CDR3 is TGTGCCAGCAGCGTTGGACTAGCGGGAGGGTCCTCCTACGAGCAGTACTTC. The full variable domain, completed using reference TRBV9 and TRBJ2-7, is DSGVTQTPKHLITATGQRVTLRCSPRSGDLSVYWYQQSLDQGLQFLIQYYNGEERAKGNILERFSAQQFPDLHSELNLSSLELGDSALYFCASSVGLAGGSSYEQYFGPGTRLTVT.

The CDR3 region has the DNA TGTGCCAGCAGCGTAGTCGGACAGGGGGCATCGCCGAACACCGGGGAGCTGTTTTTT. Protein: CASSVVGQGASPNTGELFF. This sequence joins TRBV9 and TRBJ2-2; 11 bases map to TRBD1. Looked up from germline, CDR1 is SGDLS and CDR2 is YYNGEE. V shed 0 bases and J 0 bases; nucleotides not matched to a gene: 7. The CDR3 sequence is 19 residues long.

CDR3 nucleotides: TGTGCCAGCAGCTTAGCGACGGGGACAGATACGCAGTATTTT. This encodes CASSLATGTDTQYF. The J gene is TRBJ2-3, the V gene TRBV7-9, with D possibly being TRBD2 (5 bases). V was shortened by 0 bases and J by 3 bases, with 7 bases between the two germline ends. This CDR3 is 14 amino acids long. Germline-derived CDR1 and CDR2 are SEHNR and FQNEAQ (reference sequence). The whole variable domain, filled in from reference TRBV7-9 and TRBJ2-3, reads DTGVSQNPRHKITKRGQNVTFRCDPISEHNRLYWYRQTLGQGPEFLTYFQNEAQLEKSRLLSDRFSAERPKGSFSTLEIQRTEQGDSAMYLCASSLATGTDTQYFGPGTRLTVL.

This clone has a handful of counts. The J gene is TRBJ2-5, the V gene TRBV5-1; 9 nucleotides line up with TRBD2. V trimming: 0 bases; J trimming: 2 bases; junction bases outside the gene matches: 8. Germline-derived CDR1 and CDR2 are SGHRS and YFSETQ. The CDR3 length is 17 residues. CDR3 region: CASSLAAGAGGQETQYF. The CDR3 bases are TGCGCCAGCAGCTTGGCCGCGGGGGCGGGAGGGCAAGAGACCCAGTACTTC.

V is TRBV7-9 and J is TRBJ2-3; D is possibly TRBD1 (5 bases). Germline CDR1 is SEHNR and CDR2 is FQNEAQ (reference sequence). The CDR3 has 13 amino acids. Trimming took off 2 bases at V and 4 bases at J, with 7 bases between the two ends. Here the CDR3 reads CASSLRGADTQYF. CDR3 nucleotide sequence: TGTGCCAGCAGCTTAAGGGGCGCAGATACGCAGTATTTT.

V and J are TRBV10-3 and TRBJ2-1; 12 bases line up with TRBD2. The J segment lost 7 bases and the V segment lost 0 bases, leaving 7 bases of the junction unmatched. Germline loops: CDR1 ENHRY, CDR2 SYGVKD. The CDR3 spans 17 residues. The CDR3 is CAISESTLAGGLNEQFF. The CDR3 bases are TGTGCCATCAGTGAGTCGACACTAGCGGGAGGATTAAATGAGCAGTTCTTC.

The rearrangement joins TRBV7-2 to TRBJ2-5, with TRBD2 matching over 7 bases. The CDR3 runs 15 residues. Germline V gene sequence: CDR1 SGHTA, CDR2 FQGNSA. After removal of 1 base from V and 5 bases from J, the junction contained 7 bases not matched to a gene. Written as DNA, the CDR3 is TGTGCCAGCAGCTTAGAAGGACTAGAAATCGAGACCCAGTACTTC. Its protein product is CASSLEGLEIETQYF.

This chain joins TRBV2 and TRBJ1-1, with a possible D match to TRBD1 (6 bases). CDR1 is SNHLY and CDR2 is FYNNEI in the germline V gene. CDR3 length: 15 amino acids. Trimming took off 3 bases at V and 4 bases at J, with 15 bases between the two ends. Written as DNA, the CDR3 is TGTGCCAGCAGTGATCGATCAGGGGCGGGCACTGAAGCTTTCTTT. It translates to CASSDRSGAGTEAFF.

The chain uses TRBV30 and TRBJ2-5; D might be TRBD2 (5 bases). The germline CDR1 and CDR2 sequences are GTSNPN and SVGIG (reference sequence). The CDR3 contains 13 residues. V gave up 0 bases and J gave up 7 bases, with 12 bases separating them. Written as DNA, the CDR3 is TGTGCCTGGAGTGTCAAGGGTGAGGGGACCCAGTACTTC. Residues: CAWSVKGEGTQYF.

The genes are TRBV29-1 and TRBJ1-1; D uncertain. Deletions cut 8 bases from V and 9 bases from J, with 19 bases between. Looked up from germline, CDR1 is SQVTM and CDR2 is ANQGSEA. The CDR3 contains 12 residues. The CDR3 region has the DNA TGCAGCTTTTGGACGGATCCAGAACAAGCTTTCTTT. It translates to CSFWTDPEQAFF.

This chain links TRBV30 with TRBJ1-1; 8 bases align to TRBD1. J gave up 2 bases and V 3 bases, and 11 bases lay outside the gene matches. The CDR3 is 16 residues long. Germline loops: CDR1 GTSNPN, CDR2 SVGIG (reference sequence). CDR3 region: CAWRDPGQARNTEAFF. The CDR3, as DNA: TGTGCCTGGAGGGATCCGGGACAGGCGAGAAACACTGAAGCTTTCTTT.